Shown below are 17 T cell receptor beta chains from a single sample sequenced in a study of T-cell reconstitution after alpha-beta-depleted transplantation in children. During its preparation, the TCRbeta library received unique molecular identifiers. TCRdb independently ran MiXCR on the PCR reads; one entry per CDR3 protein. This sample has approximately 590,000 distinct CDR3 sequences, with 10% found just once. This specimen consisted of PBMCs from the stem cell graft donor, obtained from the stem cell graft. These receptors were taken from a human donor who donated a stem cell graft to a child with acute myeloid leukemia.

Points on this clonotype: A single base is all that separates this from a far larger clone, so a read error is likely. The chain has TRBV12-3 or TRBV12-4 and TRBJ2-5; D tentatively reads TRBD1 or TRBD2 (5 bases each). The CDR3 runs 13 residues. Here the CDR3 reads CASSLYGGEAQYF. DNA of the CDR3: TGTGCCAGCAGTTTATATGGGGGAGAGGCCCAGTACTTC.

There are a few counts of this clonotype. Just one base apart from a much larger clone, this may be a read error. The V call is TRBV20-1, the J call TRBJ2-7, with TRBD2 matching over 7 bases. CDR3 length: 16 amino acids. CDR1 and CDR2 (germline): DFQATT, SNEGSKA (reference sequence). The CDR3 spells CCARDILADISYEQYF. DNA of the CDR3: TGCTGTGCTAGAGATATCCTAGCGGATATCTCCTACGAGCAGTACTTC.

The rearrangement joins TRBV29-1 to TRBJ2-3; 7 nucleotides agree with TRBD2. The CDR3 totals 13 residues. The germline CDR1 and CDR2 sequences are SQVTM and ANQGSEA. V was clipped by 7 bases and J by 1 base; unmatched bases: 5. The CDR3 loop reads CSGERGGTDTQYF. The CDR3 nucleotides read TGCAGCGGGGAACGGGGGGGCACAGATACGCAGTATTTT.

The chain is built from TRBV6-2 or TRBV6-3 and TRBJ2-7; the D is unclear. Germline CDR1 and CDR2: MNHEY and SVGEGT. V lost 4 bases and J 5 bases, leaving 18 bases between the germline ends. The CDR3 is made up of 15 amino acids. CDR3 in DNA: TGTGCCAGCAGTTCGACACTTTTCAGGACGAACGAGCAGTACTTC. It codes for CASSSTLFRTNEQYF.

V is TRBV6-5 and J is TRBJ1-1; a weak D match, TRBD1 (5 bases). The CDR3 length is 15 residues. From germline, CDR1 is MNHEY and CDR2 SVGAGI. The V and J ends lost 4 bases and 1 base respectively, with 13 bases between them. This CDR3 is CASSSRGGENTEAFF. The CDR3 DNA reads TGTGCCAGCAGTTCCCGGGGGGGAGAGAACACTGAAGCTTTCTTT.

V is TRBV9 and J is TRBJ2-7; 12 nucleotides match TRBD2. CDR1 is SGDLS, CDR2 YYNGEE, per germline. V was clipped by 4 bases and J by 7 bases; unmatched bases: 21. CDR3 length: 19 amino acids. The CDR3 coding sequence is TGTGCCAGCAGCCCGAGGGGGGGCCCGGGACTAGCGGGTGACGGGGAGCAGTACTTC. Translating it yields CASSPRGGPGLAGDGEQYF.

The V and J genes are TRBV28 and TRBJ2-4; perhaps TRBD2 as D (5 bases). Looked up from germline, CDR1 is MDHEN and CDR2 is SYDVKM. The CDR3 totals 15 residues. Trimming cost V 7 bases and J 1 base, with 14 bases left between them. CDR3: CASTPERRAKNIQYF. CDR3 coding DNA: TGTGCCAGCACCCCCGAGAGGAGGGCCAAAAACATTCAGTACTTC.

This chain joins TRBV5-1 and TRBJ2-3; 11 bases fit TRBD2. V lost 10 bases, J lost 3 bases, and 7 bases stayed unmatched. The germline V gene has CDR1 SGHRS and CDR2 YFSETQ. The CDR3 totals 14 residues. For the CDR3, the DNA is TGCGCCGCCCGACTAGCGGGACAGACAGATACGCAGTATTTT. It codes for CAARLAGQTDTQYF.

This clonotype was found a few times. The genes are TRBV7-8 and TRBJ2-3; 12 bases map to TRBD1. J lost 5 bases, V lost 4 bases, and 16 bases had no gene match. The CDR3 extends over 19 amino acids. CDR1 is SGHVS and CDR2 is FQNEAQ in the germline V gene. The CDR3 protein is CASSYSGTGGLAAKDTQYF. Here the CDR3 DNA reads TGTGCCAGCAGCTACTCCGGGACAGGGGGCCTTGCAGCCAAAGATACGCAGTATTTT.

V is TRBV9 and J is TRBJ2-5; 7 bases map to TRBD2. The junction had 4 bases not matched to a gene; V was cut back by 4 bases and J by 1 base. The CDR3 spans 14 residues. Germline V CDR1 and CDR2: SGDLS, YYNGEE. Here the CDR3 DNA reads TGTGCCAGCAGCTGGAGCGGGGCCCAAGAGACCCAGTACTTC. The encoded protein is CASSWSGAQETQYF.

There are a few counts of this clonotype. The chain employs TRBV5-6 and TRBJ1-6; the D gene is possibly TRBD1 (6 bases). The germline gives CDR1 SGHDT, CDR2 YYEEEE. The V and J ends lost 1 base and 9 bases respectively, with 11 bases between them. CDR3 size: 14 residues. CDR3 sequence: CASSLWGASSPLHF. DNA for the CDR3: TGTGCCAGCAGCTTGTGGGGGGCATCTTCACCCCTCCACTTT.

There are a few counts of this clonotype. CDR3 DNA: TGCAGTGCTAGAGACCCCAGGTCTTATAGCAATCAGCCCCAGCATTTT. This gives the protein CSARDPRSYSNQPQHF. This chain joins TRBV20-1 and TRBJ1-5; D is undetermined. This CDR3 has 16 residues. V gave up 0 bases and J gave up 0 bases, with 12 bases separating them. Germline CDR1 is DFQATT and CDR2 is SNEGSKA (reference sequence).

This clonotype was found many times. This chain links TRBV29-1 with TRBJ2-1; D remains ambiguous. The germline V and J ends were trimmed by 3 bases and 4 bases, with 13 bases remaining between them. The CDR3 is 14 residues long. Germline V gene sequence: CDR1 SQVTM, CDR2 ANQGSEA. The CDR3 sequence is CSVDPRSPYNEQFF. CDR3 coding DNA: TGCAGCGTTGACCCGCGGAGTCCGTACAATGAGCAGTTCTTC.

This clonotype was recorded at least ten times. V gene TRBV5-1 combines with J gene TRBJ2-1; D may match TRBD1 or TRBD2 (6 bases each). Trimming pared 0 bases from V and 3 bases from J, leaving 13 bases between. Germline CDR1 is SGHRS and CDR2 is YFSETQ. The CDR3 covers 16 residues. The CDR3 DNA is TGCGCCAGCAGCTTGGCAGCCGGGGGCCTCTACAATGAGCAGTTCTTC. Translated: CASSLAAGGLYNEQFF.

V and J are TRBV6-1 and TRBJ2-1; 7 bases align to TRBD2. The germline CDR1 and CDR2 sequences are MNHNS and SASEGT. Trimming took 7 bases from V and 10 from J; bases not matched to a gene: 13. The CDR3 totals 14 residues. CDR3 amino acids: CASTWTSPKGEQFF. In nucleotides, the CDR3 is TGTGCCAGCACGTGGACTAGTCCTAAGGGAGAGCAGTTCTTC.

This clonotype was seen a handful of times. V usage is TRBV4-2 and J usage is TRBJ2-7; 8 bases are a match to TRBD1. The ends lost 1 base at V and 4 bases at J; junction bases unmatched: 12. CDR3 length equals 17 residues. Germline V gene data show CDR1 as LGHNA and CDR2 as YNFKEQ. The chain's CDR3 is CASSQATPQGAIYEQYF. For the CDR3, the DNA is TGTGCCAGCAGCCAAGCCACCCCCCAGGGGGCCATTTACGAGCAGTACTTC.

The CDR3 region is CASSQVGGAKNIQYF. In DNA form, the CDR3 reads TGTGCCAGCAGCCAAGTTGGGGGCGCCAAAAACATTCAGTACTTC. The genes are TRBV3-1 and TRBJ2-4, with D possibly matching TRBD1 (6 bases). V was shortened by 1 base and J by 1 base, with 8 bases between the two germline ends. Germline CDR1 LGHDT, CDR2 YNNKEL (reference sequence). This CDR3 spans 15 amino acids.